The 2 T cell receptor beta chains given below trace back to one sample, sequenced in a study of shared clonotypes between healthy human individuals. Measured with immunoSEQ multiplex PCR; TCRdb has only the in-frame clones, and not every one. The data show just over 2,000,000 clones, with approximately 95% seen just once and 0.9% to 1.4% held by the top ten. Naivety among CD8 cells was defined by CD45RO negativity and positive CCR7 selection, thereby excluding terminally differentiated effector memory CD45RA+ cells. Sequenced material: naive CD8+ T cells sorted from blood. The receptors derive from a man aged 18 to 29 in good health.

The chain combines TRBV18 with TRBJ2-2, with a weak D call TRBD1 (5 bases). Trimming pared 4 bases from V and 2 bases from J, leaving 11 bases between. CDR1 and CDR2 from the germline V gene are KGHSH and LQKENI. This CDR3 is built from 15 residues. The CDR3 is CASSLDRENTGELFF. The CDR3 region has the DNA TGTGCCAGCTCACTTGACAGAGAAAACACCGGGGAGCTGTTTTTT.

The chain links TRBV7-9 to TRBJ2-7; D not resolved. The germline V and J ends were trimmed by 5 bases and 3 bases, with 14 bases remaining between them. Germline V gives CDR1 SEHNR, CDR2 FQNEAQ (reference sequence). The CDR3 extends over 14 amino acids. The chain's CDR3 is CASSPPVVIYEQYF. The CDR3 region has the DNA TGTGCCAGCAGCCCCCCCGTGGTAATCTACGAGCAGTACTTC.